The next 2 T cell receptor beta chains were all read from a single sample in a study of blood T cell repertoires in COVID-19. Clones were sequenced by immunoSEQ multiplex PCR, and TCRdb holds only the in-frame ones, with some missing. The repertoire holds 25,000 to 30,000 clones, with about 80% as singletons. The specimen was peripheral blood. Receptors were obtained from a woman aged 70 to 79 with acute or convalescent COVID-19.

The CDR3 DNA follows: TGTGCCATAAGACAGGGCCCATTGAACACTGAAGCTTTCTTT. The encoded protein is CAIRQGPLNTEAFF. The rearrangement links TRBV10-3 to TRBJ1-1, with 7 bases matching TRBD1. The CDR3 covers 14 residues. CDR1 and CDR2 from the germline V gene are ENHRY and SYGVKD. V lost 9 bases, J lost 0 bases, and 7 bases stayed unmatched.

The CDR3 bases are TGTGCCAGCAGATCCGTGGGACAATCCGGAGCGGCTTTCTTT. It specifies CASRSVGQSGAAFF. The chain recombines TRBV27 with TRBJ1-1, with D perhaps TRBD1 (6 bases). From germline, CDR1 is MNHEY and CDR2 SMNVEV (reference sequence). This CDR3 region has 14 residues. The V end lost 6 bases, the J end lost 11 bases, and 22 bases lay between the germline ends.